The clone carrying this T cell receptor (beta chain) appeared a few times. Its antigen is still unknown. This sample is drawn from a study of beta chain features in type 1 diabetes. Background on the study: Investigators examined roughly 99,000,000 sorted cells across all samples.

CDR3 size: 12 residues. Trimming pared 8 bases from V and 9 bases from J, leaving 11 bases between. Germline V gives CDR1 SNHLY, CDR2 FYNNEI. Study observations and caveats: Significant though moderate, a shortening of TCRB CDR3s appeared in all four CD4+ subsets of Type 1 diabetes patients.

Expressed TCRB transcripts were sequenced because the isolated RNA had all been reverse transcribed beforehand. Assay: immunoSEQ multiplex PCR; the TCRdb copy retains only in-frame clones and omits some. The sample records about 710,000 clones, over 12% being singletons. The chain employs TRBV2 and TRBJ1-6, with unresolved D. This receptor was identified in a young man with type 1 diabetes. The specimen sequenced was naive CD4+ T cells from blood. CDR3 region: CASHLGVSPLHF. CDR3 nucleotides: TGTGCCAGCCATCTCGGAGTTTCACCCCTCCACTTT.